This note documents a single TCR beta chain sequence. Source study methods: Nucleated cell counts were estimated from reference gene primer amplification. Sequenced by immunoSEQ multiplex PCR; TCRdb stores in-frame clones only, minus some. The V and J calls and the clone size are those of that table, but D and trimming were determined from the DNA. This table holds a few hundred thousand clones, 85% found once. Trimming took off 1 base at V and 1 base at J, with 9 bases between the two ends. CDR3 length equals 15 residues. Germline CDR1 is SGHRS and CDR2 is YFSETQ. The sample originates from a study of blood T cell repertoires in COVID-19.

The chain employs TRBV5-1 and TRBJ1-5; no clear D gene. Sequencing was carried out using peripheral blood. This receptor was identified in a human donor in a cohort sampled during active COVID-19. Written as DNA, the CDR3 is TGCGCCAGCAGCTTGAACGGGGAAAGCAATCAGCCCCAGCATTTT. Protein product: CASSLNGESNQPQHF. Based on the CDR3 plus reference TRBV5-1 and TRBJ1-5, the full variable domain is KAGVTQTPRYLIKTRGQQVTLSCSPISGHRSVSWYQQTPGQGLQFLFEYFSETQRNKGNFPGRFSGRQFSNSRSEMNVSTLELGDSALYLCASSLNGESNQPQHFGDGTRLSIL.